This T cell receptor beta chain originates from a study of breast tumors, draining lymph nodes, adjacent tissues. Comment on this clonotype: A much larger clone differs from this one at a single base, so this may be a read error.

Breast cancer patients provided tissue from their axillary draining lymph nodes. Germline loops: CDR1 SEHNR, CDR2 FQNEAQ (reference sequence). The trim removed 1 base at V and 1 base at J, leaving 6 bases unmatched. There are 17 residues in the CDR3. Via MiXCR, TCRdb re-called the multiplex PCR reads, giving one row per CDR3 protein. Of some 130,000 distinct CDR3 sequences in the sample, 20% were seen once. This TCR came from a female donor with breast cancer. Some clones in this sample may be carry-over from other donors' samples. V is TRBV7-9 and J is TRBJ2-2; 7 bases fit TRBD1. The specimen was axillary lymph node tissue. CDR3 in amino acids: CASSLGMAGGNTGELFF. CDR3 coding DNA: TGTGCCAGCAGCTTAGGAATGGCAGGGGGGAACACCGGGGAGCTGTTTTTT.